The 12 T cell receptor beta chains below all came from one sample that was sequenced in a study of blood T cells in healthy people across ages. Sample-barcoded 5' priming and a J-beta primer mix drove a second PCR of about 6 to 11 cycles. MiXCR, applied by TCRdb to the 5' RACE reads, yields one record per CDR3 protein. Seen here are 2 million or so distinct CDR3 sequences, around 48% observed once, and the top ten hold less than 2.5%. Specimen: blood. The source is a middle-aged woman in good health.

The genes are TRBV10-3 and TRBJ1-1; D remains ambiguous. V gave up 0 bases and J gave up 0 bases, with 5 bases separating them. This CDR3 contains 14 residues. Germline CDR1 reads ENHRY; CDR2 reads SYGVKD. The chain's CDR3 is CAISESIVNTEAFF. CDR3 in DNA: TGTGCCATCAGTGAGTCGATCGTGAACACTGAAGCTTTCTTT.

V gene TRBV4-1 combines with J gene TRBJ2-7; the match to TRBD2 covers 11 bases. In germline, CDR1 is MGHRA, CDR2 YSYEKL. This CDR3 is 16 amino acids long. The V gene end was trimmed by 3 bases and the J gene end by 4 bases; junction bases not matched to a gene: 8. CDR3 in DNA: TGCGCCAGCAGCCAGGCCCCCGGGACTAGCGGTTACGAGCAGTACTTC. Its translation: CASSQAPGTSGYEQYF.

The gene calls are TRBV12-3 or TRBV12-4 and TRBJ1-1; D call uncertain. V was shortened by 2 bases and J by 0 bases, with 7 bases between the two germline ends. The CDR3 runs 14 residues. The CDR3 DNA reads TGTGCCAGCAGTTTAATTATGTTGAACACTGAAGCTTTCTTT. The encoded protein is CASSLIMLNTEAFF.

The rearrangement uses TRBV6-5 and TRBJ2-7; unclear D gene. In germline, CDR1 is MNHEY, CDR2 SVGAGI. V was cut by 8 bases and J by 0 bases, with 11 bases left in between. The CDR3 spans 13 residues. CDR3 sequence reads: CASGRLPSYEQYF. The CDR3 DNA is TGTGCCAGCGGACGGTTGCCCTCCTACGAGCAGTACTTC.

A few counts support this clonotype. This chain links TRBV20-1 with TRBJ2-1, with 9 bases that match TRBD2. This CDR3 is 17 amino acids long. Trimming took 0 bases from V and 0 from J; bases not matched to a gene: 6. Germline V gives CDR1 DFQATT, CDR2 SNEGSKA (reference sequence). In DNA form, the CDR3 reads TGCAGTGCTAGAGATCGGCTAGCGGGGAGCTCCTACAATGAGCAGTTCTTC. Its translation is CSARDRLAGSSYNEQFF.

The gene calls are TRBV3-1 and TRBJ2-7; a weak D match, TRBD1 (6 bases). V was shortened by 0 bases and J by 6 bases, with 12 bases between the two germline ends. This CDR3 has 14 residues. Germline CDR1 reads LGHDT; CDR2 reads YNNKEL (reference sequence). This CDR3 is CASSQDPGVGEQYF. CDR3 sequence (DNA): TGTGCCAGCAGCCAAGATCCAGGGGTTGGCGAGCAGTACTTC.

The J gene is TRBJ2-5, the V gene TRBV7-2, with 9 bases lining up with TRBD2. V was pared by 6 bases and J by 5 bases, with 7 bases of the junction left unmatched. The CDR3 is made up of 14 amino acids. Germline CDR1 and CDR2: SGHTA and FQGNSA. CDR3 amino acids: CASRVSGGRETQYF. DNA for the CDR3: TGTGCCAGCAGAGTTAGCGGGGGTAGGGAGACCCAGTACTTC.

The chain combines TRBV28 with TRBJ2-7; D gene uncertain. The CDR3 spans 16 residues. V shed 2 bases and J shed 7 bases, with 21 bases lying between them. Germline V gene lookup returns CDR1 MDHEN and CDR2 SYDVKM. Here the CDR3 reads CASSLGRLHSYNEQYF. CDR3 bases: TGTGCCAGCAGTTTAGGGCGACTCCACTCCTACAATGAGCAGTACTTC.

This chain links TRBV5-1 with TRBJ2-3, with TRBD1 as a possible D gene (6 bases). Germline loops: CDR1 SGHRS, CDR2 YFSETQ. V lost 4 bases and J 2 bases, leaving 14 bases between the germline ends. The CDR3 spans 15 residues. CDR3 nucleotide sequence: TGCGCCAGCAGCGGGCAGAGGACAGTCACAGATACGCAGTATTTT. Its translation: CASSGQRTVTDTQYF.

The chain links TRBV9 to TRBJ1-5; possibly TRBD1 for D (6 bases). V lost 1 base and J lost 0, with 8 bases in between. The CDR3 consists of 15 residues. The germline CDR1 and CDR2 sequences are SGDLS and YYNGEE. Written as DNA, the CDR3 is TGTGCCAGCAGCGTATACAGGGATAGCAATCAGCCCCAGCATTTT. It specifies CASSVYRDSNQPQHF.

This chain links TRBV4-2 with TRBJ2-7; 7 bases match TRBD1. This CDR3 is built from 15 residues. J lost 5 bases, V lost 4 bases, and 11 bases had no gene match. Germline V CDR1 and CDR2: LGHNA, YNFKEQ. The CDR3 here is CASSRLAGGHNEQYF. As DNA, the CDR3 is TGTGCCAGCAGCCGCCTAGCAGGGGGTCACAACGAGCAGTACTTC.

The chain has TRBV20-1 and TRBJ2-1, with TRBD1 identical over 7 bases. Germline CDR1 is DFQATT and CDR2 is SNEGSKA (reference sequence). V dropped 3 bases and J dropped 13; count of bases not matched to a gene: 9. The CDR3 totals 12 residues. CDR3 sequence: CSARLRDRHQFF. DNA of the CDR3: TGCAGTGCTAGGCTCCGGGACAGACATCAGTTCTTC.